The T cell receptor (beta chain) under discussion was sequenced for a study of T cells in Graves' hyperthyroidism and ophthalmopathy. General study results and limits: It was a median approximately six months before onset that the model predicted ophthalmopathy.

Amplification of TCR beta CDR3 regions was performed using RNA transcripts as template. HTBI primers were the set used in a first-round RT-PCR of the TCR CDR3. From the multiplex PCR reads, TCRdb called clonotypes with MiXCR, one entry per CDR3 protein. The data contain 350,000 or so distinct CDR3 sequences, around 18% of them singletons. This clonotype was seen repeatedly, ten times or more. As yet, its antigen is unknown. The germline gives CDR1 SGHTA, CDR2 FQGNSA. The CDR3 totals 15 residues. V was pared by 2 bases and J by 6 bases, with 9 bases of the junction left unmatched. Sequencing was done on a sample of blood. The clonotype was recovered from a woman in her thirties or forties with Graves' ophthalmopathy. The genes are TRBV7-2 and TRBJ1-1; TRBD1 matches at 7 bases. CDR3: CASSLSHRGAAEAFF. The CDR3 DNA sequence: TGTGCCAGCAGCTTATCCCACAGGGGAGCGGCTGAAGCTTTCTTT.